This T cell receptor (beta chain) was profiled in a study of tumor-infiltrating lymphocytes in primary liver carcinoma. Unsorted whole blood supplied the blood RNA, and germline DNA was isolated too. This clonotype was seen only once. Total RNA (around 500 ng) served as template for TCR beta cDNA synthesis primed by a constant-region primer. Construction of TCR beta libraries relied on three successive nested multiplex PCR rounds employing slightly modified ARM-PCR. TRBV1-TRBV30 forward primers paired with a C-beta reverse primer were used in the first two PCR rounds, which ran approximately 11 cycles each. TCRdb re-derived calls from the multiplex PCR reads in MiXCR, one entry per CDR3 protein. Of hundreds of thousands of distinct CDR3 sequences in the sample, about three fifths were seen once. The CDR3 has 15 amino acids.

Sequenced: peripheral blood. The TCR comes from a woman younger than 45 with primary liver carcinoma and hepatitis B virus infection. V usage is TRBV12-1 and J usage is TRBJ2-2; TRBD1 reflects the table's D call only, with no check against the DNA. TRBV12-1 is given as a pseudogene. CDR3 coding DNA: TGTGCCAGCAGACATGACAGGGGGCGAGTCGGGGAGCTGTTTTTT. Residues: CASRHDRGRVGELFF.